This is a list of T cell receptor beta chains from one sample in a study of cytomegalovirus exposure and HLA in healthy donors. This table comes from immunoSEQ multiplex PCR, and its TCRdb copy is limited to in-frame clones, with some not included. The table includes a few hundred thousand clones, around 77% detected once. The sequencing sample was made of PBMCs. All receptors derive from a woman in her twenties or thirties in good health and CMV-seronegative. Both conserved end residues are part of each CDR3. Fields, in order: J gene, V gene, CDR3 protein.

TRBJ2-1,TRBV9,CASSEGTSGRLNEQFF
TRBJ2-3,TRBV27,CASRVLPGRTDTQYF
TRBJ2-7,TRBV19,CASSTPPAYEQYF
TRBJ2-5,TRBV9,CASSVGTSGGQETQYF
TRBJ2-7,TRBV2,CASNLGQGAYEQYF
TRBJ1-2,TRBV5-8,CASGKRANNYGYTF
TRBJ2-1,TRBV29-1,CSALGQGENNEQFF
TRBJ2-5,TRBV7-9,CASSPHEGGAKETQYF
TRBJ2-2,TRBV7-6,CASSGGTRGAGELFF
TRBJ2-7,TRBV6-1,CASLRTGSYEQYF